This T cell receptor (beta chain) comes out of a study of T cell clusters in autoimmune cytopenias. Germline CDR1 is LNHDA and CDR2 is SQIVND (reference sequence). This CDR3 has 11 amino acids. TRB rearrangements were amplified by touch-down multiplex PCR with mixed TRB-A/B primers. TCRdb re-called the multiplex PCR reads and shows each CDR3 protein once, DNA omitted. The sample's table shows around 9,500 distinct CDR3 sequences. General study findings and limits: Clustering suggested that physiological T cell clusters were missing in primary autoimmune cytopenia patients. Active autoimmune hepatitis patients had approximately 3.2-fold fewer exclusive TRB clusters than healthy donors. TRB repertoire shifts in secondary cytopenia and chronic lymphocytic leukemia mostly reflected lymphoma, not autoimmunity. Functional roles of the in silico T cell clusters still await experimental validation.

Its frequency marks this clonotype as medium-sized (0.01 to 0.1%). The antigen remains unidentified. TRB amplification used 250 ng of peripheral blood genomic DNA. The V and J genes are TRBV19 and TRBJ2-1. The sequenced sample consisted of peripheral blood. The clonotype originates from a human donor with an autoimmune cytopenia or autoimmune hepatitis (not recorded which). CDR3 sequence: CASSSWGEQFF. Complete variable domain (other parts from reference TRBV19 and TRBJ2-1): DGGITQSPKYLFRKEGQNVTLSCEQNLNHDAMYWYRQDPGQGLRLIYYSQIVNDFQKGDIAEGYSVSREKKESFPLTVTSAQKNPTAFYLCASSSWGEQFFGPGTRLTVL.